This T cell receptor (beta chain) was found in a study of PD-1 blockade in classical Hodgkin lymphoma. Study summary: Patients got intravenous nivolumab 3 mg/kg every 2 weeks.

Clones were sequenced by immunoSEQ multiplex PCR, and TCRdb holds only the in-frame ones, with some missing. This table has thousands of clones, around 86% appearing once. All trial patients relapsed after autologous stem cell transplantation. Magnetic negative selection was used to purify CD4+ T cells from PBMCs that had been thawed. A word on this clone: Its antigen remains unidentified.

Whole-study results and caveats: In CD4+ cells, TCR diversity went up significantly by C4D1, but in CD8+ cells it did not. Patients with a complete response exhibited baseline diversity comparable to newly diagnosed patients.

The source material was CD4+ T cells from blood, sampled at baseline. The clonotype originates from a human donor with classical Hodgkin lymphoma.

The CDR3 nucleotides are TGTGCCAGCAGTTACTCCGGGGGGGCCGGGGAGACCCAGTACTTC. It translates to CASSYSGGAGETQYF. This rearrangement joins TRBV6-6 to TRBJ2-5; 8 bases map to TRBD2. The CDR3 runs 15 residues. V lost 0 bases, J lost 5 bases, and 5 bases stayed unmatched. CDR1 MNHNY and CDR2 SVGAGI come from the germline V gene (reference sequence).